These 2 T cell receptor beta chains share one sample of origin, sequenced in a study of blood T cell repertoires in COVID-19. Profiling relied on immunoSEQ multiplex PCR, and the TCRdb table lists in-frame clones only, not all of them. The sample contains approximately 140,000 clones, approximately 90% of which appear only once. Sequencing was done on a sample of peripheral blood. These receptors were taken from a man between 50 and 59 years old with active or convalescent COVID-19.

The chain has TRBV12-3 or TRBV12-4 and TRBJ1-6, with D unresolved. Trimming stripped 5 bases from V and 14 bases from J, with 16 bases between. This CDR3 has 13 residues. The CDR3 bases are TGTGCCAGCAGTACTGGGCACCTCGGCACCCTCCACTTT. Protein product: CASSTGHLGTLHF.

The rearrangement uses TRBV7-8 and TRBJ2-7; D is possibly TRBD2 (6 bases). Trimming took 1 base from V and 4 from J, leaving 14 bases between them. Germline CDR1 is SGHVS and CDR2 is FQNEAQ. The CDR3 is 15 residues long. This CDR3 is CASSLVLEGFYEQYF. CDR3 in DNA: TGTGCCAGCAGCTTAGTTTTGGAGGGGTTTTACGAGCAGTACTTC.